These T cell receptor beta chains were read from a single sample in a study of blood T cells in healthy people across ages. MiXCR, run by TCRdb on the 5' RACE reads, gives a single entry per CDR3 protein. Of fewer than 1,000,000 distinct CDR3 sequences in the sample, roughly 44% were seen once. Sequencing was performed on blood. These receptors originate from a man aged 55 to 70 in good health. The CDR3 runs from the conserved cysteine through the conserved F or W. The D gene is left open where the match is weak. Clone sizes are given selectively: once, few, many, or a class where the clone is expanded.

>TRBV7-9|TRBJ1-2|NA|NA
CASSLVPPYCGYTF
TGTGCCAGCAGCTTAGTTCCTCCCTACTGTGGCTACACCTTC
>TRBV20-1|TRBJ2-5|NA|NA
CSARDWGGARETQYF
TGCAGTGCTAGAGACTGGGGGGGGGCGCGAGAGACCCAGTACTTC
>TRBV20-1|TRBJ2-7|few|NA
CSASSGVETYEQYF
TGCAGTGCTAGTTCAGGGGTCGAGACCTACGAGCAGTACTTC
>TRBV5-1|TRBJ2-1|few|NA
CASSTRTAEGGNEQFF
TGCGCCAGCAGCACCCGGACAGCGGAAGGGGGCAATGAGCAGTTCTTC
>TRBV20-1|TRBJ2-1|few|TRBD2
CSATRAGRFYNEQFF
TGCAGTGCTACGAGAGCGGGGAGGTTCTACAATGAGCAGTTCTTC
>TRBV2|TRBJ2-5|many|NA
CASRRETQYF
TGTGCCAGCAGAAGGGAGACCCAGTACTTC
>TRBV10-3|TRBJ2-5|many|NA
CAISEVGQGQETQYF
TGTGCCATCAGTGAGGTGGGGCAGGGCCAAGAGACCCAGTACTTC
>TRBV5-1|TRBJ2-1|NA|TRBD2
CASSFLAGGSYNEQFF
TGCGCCAGCAGCTTCCTAGCGGGGGGGTCCTACAATGAGCAGTTCTTC
>TRBV6-2/TRBV6-3|TRBJ2-1|NA|NA
CASSFQGNEQFF
TGTGCCAGCAGTTTCCAGGGCAATGAGCAGTTCTTC
>TRBV7-2|TRBJ1-2|NA|TRBD1
CASSLVSGTGGYGYTF
TGTGCCAGCAGCTTAGTTTCCGGGACAGGGGGCTATGGCTACACCTTC
>TRBV6-4|TRBJ2-3|NA|NA
CASSESSDLDTQYF
TGTGCCAGCAGTGAGTCTAGCGATCTAGATACGCAGTATTTT
>TRBV10-3|TRBJ2-5|NA|NA
CAISGAGVSQETQYF
TGTGCCATCAGTGGGGCAGGGGTATCCCAAGAGACCCAGTACTTC
>TRBV5-1|TRBJ1-1|few|NA
CASSLTPLNTEAFF
TGCGCCAGCAGCTTAACGCCCCTGAACACTGAAGCTTTCTTT
>TRBV5-4|TRBJ2-7|NA|NA
CASSRTVVGEQYF
TGTGCCAGCAGCCGGACTGTGGTCGGTGAGCAGTACTTC
>TRBV12-3/TRBV12-4|TRBJ2-7|NA|TRBD1
CASRKTGVSYEQYF
TGTGCCAGCAGAAAGACAGGGGTCTCCTACGAGCAGTACTTC
>TRBV5-1|TRBJ1-2|few|NA
CASGPAGDGYTF
TGCGCCAGCGGACCGGCGGGTGATGGCTACACCTTC
>TRBV20-1|TRBJ1-1|NA|NA
CSAPGHPKTEAFF
TGCAGTGCTCCGGGACACCCGAAAACTGAAGCTTTCTTT
>TRBV7-9|TRBJ1-4|NA|NA
CASSPHESTGLNEKLFF
TGTGCCAGCAGCCCGCATGAGAGCACAGGACTTAATGAAAAACTGTTTTTT
>TRBV20-1|TRBJ2-5|NA|NA
CRVPGTQDEQYF
TGCAGGGTCCCCGGTACCCAAGATGAGCAGTACTTC
>TRBV29-1|TRBJ1-4|NA|NA
CSAKDRGNEKLFF
TGCAGCGCCAAGGACAGAGGCAATGAAAAACTGTTTTTT
>TRBV28|TRBJ2-5|NA|NA
CASSTGPLETQYF
TGTGCCAGCAGCACAGGCCCCTTAGAGACCCAGTACTTC
>TRBV5-4|TRBJ2-7|few|NA
CASSFGTPRNEQYF
TGTGCCAGCAGCTTCGGGACACCCCGGAACGAGCAGTACTTC
>TRBV6-5|TRBJ2-5|NA|TRBD2
CASSYATSWETQYF
TGTGCCAGCAGTTACGCGACTAGCTGGGAGACCCAGTACTTC
>TRBV5-1|TRBJ2-7|NA|TRBD2
CASSLEITSGGLYEQYF
TGCGCCAGCAGCTTGGAGATAACTAGCGGGGGCCTCTACGAGCAGTACTTC
>TRBV29-1|TRBJ2-1|NA|NA
CSVGLNEQFF
TGCAGCGTAGGCTTGAATGAGCAGTTCTTC
>TRBV12-3/TRBV12-4|TRBJ1-5|NA|NA
CASSLAHNNQPQHF
TGTGCCAGCAGTTTAGCCCATAACAATCAGCCCCAGCATTTT
>TRBV7-2|TRBJ2-3|once|TRBD2
CASSWTSGGAPDTQYF
TGTGCCAGCAGCTGGACTAGCGGGGGGGCCCCAGATACGCAGTATTTT
>TRBV28|TRBJ2-7|NA|NA
CASSLDPSSYEQYF
TGTGCCAGCAGTTTAGACCCGAGCTCCTACGAGCAGTACTTC
>TRBV7-3|TRBJ2-3|NA|NA
CASSQSSADTQYF
TGTGCCAGCAGCCAATCTTCCGCAGATACGCAGTATTTT
>TRBV9|TRBJ1-2|NA|NA
CASSVEVGLNYGYTF
TGTGCCAGCAGCGTAGAAGTGGGACTCAACTATGGCTACACCTTC
>TRBV7-2|TRBJ2-5|NA|NA
CASSRGGRGGEETQYF
TGTGCCAGCAGCCGCGGTGGAAGGGGGGGAGAAGAGACCCAGTACTTC
>TRBV28|TRBJ1-4|NA|TRBD1
CASSPEGQGPEKLFF
TGTGCCAGCTCTCCGGAGGGACAGGGCCCTGAAAAACTGTTTTTT
>TRBV12-3/TRBV12-4|TRBJ2-3|few|NA
CASNQGTDTQYF
TGTGCCAGCAACCAGGGTACAGATACGCAGTATTTT
>TRBV30|TRBJ1-5|NA|NA
CAWSEDSSYQPQHF
TGTGCCTGGAGTGAGGACAGTTCCTACCAGCCCCAGCATTTT
>TRBV7-6|TRBJ1-1|NA|TRBD1
CASSSYDRGRTEAFF
TGTGCCAGCAGCTCGTATGACAGGGGGCGGACTGAAGCTTTCTTT
>TRBV10-3|TRBJ2-1|NA|TRBD2
CAISPSGGAGNEQFF
TGTGCCATCAGTCCAAGCGGGGGGGCCGGCAATGAGCAGTTCTTC
>TRBV11-2|TRBJ2-1|many|NA
CASSLETWAGNEQFF
TGTGCCAGCAGCCTAGAGACTTGGGCGGGCAATGAGCAGTTCTTC
>TRBV4-2|TRBJ2-5|NA|NA
CASSQDRTTETQYF
TGTGCCAGCAGCCAAGATAGAACAACGGAGACCCAGTACTTC
>TRBV7-2|TRBJ1-5|many|NA
CASSSKGQPQHF
TGTGCCAGCAGCTCTAAGGGTCAGCCCCAGCATTTT
>TRBV7-2|TRBJ2-7|many|NA
CASSLSNYEQYF
TGTGCCAGCAGCTTATCCAACTACGAGCAGTACTTC